The next 19 T cell receptor beta chains were all read from a single sample in a study of T cell responses to AZD1222 COVID-19 vaccine. Clones were read by immunoSEQ multiplex PCR, and TCRdb kept only the in-frame ones, dropping some. This sample has about 86,000 clones; about 72% occur once, and the top ten carry 20% to 25%. The material was peripheral blood, obtained on day 0 of AZD1222 vaccination. The receptors stem from an adult in good health.

This clone was seen once. The chain joins TRBV28 to TRBJ1-2; 9 bases are shared with TRBD1. Per the germline V gene, CDR1 is MDHEN and CDR2 is SYDVKM. Losses at the gene ends were 6 bases for V and 0 bases for J; bases not matched to a gene: 8. The CDR3 loop spans 16 amino acids. The CDR3 is CASSRAGTGTNYGYTF. The CDR3 DNA is TGTGCCAGCAGCCGGGCCGGGACAGGGACTAACTATGGCTACACCTTC.

On this clone: At the DNA level, this CDR3 is encoded by other sequences in the same sample as well. This sequence joins TRBV5-1 and TRBJ2-7; D possibly matches TRBD1 or TRBD2 (5 bases each). Trimming left V 0 bases short and J 6 bases short, with 13 bases between. The CDR3 sequence is 14 residues long. Germline CDR1 and CDR2: SGHRS and YFSETQ. DNA for the CDR3: TGCGCCAGCAGCTTGGGGCAGGGAGTGGGCGAGCAGTACTTC. This translates into CASSLGQGVGEQYF. The whole variable domain, filled in from reference TRBV5-1 and TRBJ2-7, reads KAGVTQTPRYLIKTRGQQVTLSCSPISGHRSVSWYQQTPGQGLQFLFEYFSETQRNKGNFPGRFSGRQFSNSRSEMNVSTLELGDSALYLCASSLGQGVGEQYFGPGTRLTVT.

J is TRBJ2-7 and V is TRBV7-2; D is ambiguous. This CDR3 spans 14 amino acids. Germline CDR1 SGHTA, CDR2 FQGNSA. Trimming cost V 0 bases and J 6 bases, with 12 bases left between them. CDR3 amino acids: CASSLAVVRPEQYF. The DNA of the CDR3 is TGTGCCAGCAGCTTAGCGGTGGTACGGCCCGAGCAGTACTTC.

The J gene is TRBJ2-7, the V gene TRBV15; D unresolved. Trimming shortened V by 4 bases and J by 6 bases, and 10 bases separated the two germline ends. The CDR3 runs 12 residues. Germline-derived CDR1 and CDR2 are LNHNV and YYDKDF (reference sequence). The CDR3 is CATSNPHLEQYF. In DNA, the CDR3 is TGTGCCACCAGCAACCCCCACCTCGAGCAGTACTTC.

The rearrangement links TRBV19 to TRBJ1-1; 7 positions match TRBD1. Germline V gene lookup returns CDR1 LNHDA and CDR2 SQIVND (reference sequence). Germline trimming cut 8 bases from V and 11 bases from J; bases unmatched to any gene: 17. CDR3 size: 14 residues. Here the CDR3 DNA reads TGTGCCAGTCCCCGGGACAGACTACTCGGTGGGGCTTTCTTT. Protein sequence: CASPRDRLLGGAFF.

This clone has only one observation. The J gene is TRBJ1-6, the V gene TRBV28; 8 nucleotides line up with TRBD1. V shed 2 bases and J 10 bases; nucleotides not matched to a gene: 7. This CDR3 has 15 residues. CDR1 and CDR2 (germline): MDHEN, SYDVKM. The CDR3 spells CASSLGQGYRSPLHF. CDR3 DNA: TGTGCCAGCAGTTTAGGACAGGGATATAGATCACCCCTCCACTTT.

This clone was seen more than once but under ten times. Its ends do not fully match the called genes, so a read error is possible. The rearrangement joins TRBV18 to TRBJ2-1; unclear D gene. The germline CDR1 and CDR2 sequences are KGHSH and LQKENI. The CDR3 totals 11 residues. The CDR3 protein is CASSPHNEQFF. CDR3 nucleotides: TGTGCCAGCTCACCACACAACGAGCAGTTCTTC.

The rearrangement joins TRBV9 to TRBJ2-7; TRBD2 aligns across 8 bases. The CDR3 consists of 17 residues. Germline V CDR1 and CDR2: SGDLS, YYNGEE. The trim removed 3 bases at V and 2 bases at J, leaving 13 bases unmatched. This CDR3 is CASSGCKASGLTYEQYF. CDR3 bases: TGTGCCAGCAGCGGGTGTAAGGCTAGCGGGTTGACCTACGAGCAGTACTTC.

V is TRBV6-5 and J is TRBJ1-2; D gene ambiguous. The ends were cut back, 5 bases at V and 3 bases at J, with 7 bases in the middle. CDR1 is MNHEY and CDR2 is SVGAGI in the germline V gene. This CDR3 comprises 12 residues. CDR3 in DNA: TGTGCCAGCAGTACAGACTACTATGGCTACACCTTC. This sequence encodes CASSTDYYGYTF.

The V call is TRBV29-1, the J call TRBJ2-7; TRBD2 is a possible D gene (5 bases). Trimming took 5 bases from V and 5 from J, leaving 10 bases between them. Per germline, CDR1 SQVTM and CDR2 ANQGSEA. The CDR3 length is 11 residues. The CDR3 region has the DNA TGCAGCGTTAGAGGGTGGCACGAGCAGTACTTC. Its translation: CSVRGWHEQYF.

The V and J genes are TRBV5-5 and TRBJ1-2; a possible D gene is TRBD1 (6 bases). The CDR3 runs 14 residues. Trimming stripped 4 bases from V and 6 bases from J, with 16 bases between. The germline V gene encodes CDR1 SGHKS and CDR2 YYEKEE (reference sequence). CDR3 nucleotide sequence: TGTGCCAGCAGCCCCGGACAGAACAGGAATGGCTACACCTTC. This gives the protein CASSPGQNRNGYTF. The complete variable domain, with remaining parts taken from reference TRBV5-5 and TRBJ1-2, reads DAGVTQSPTHLIKTRGQQVTLRCSPISGHKSVSWYQQVLGQGPQFIFQYYEKEERGRGNFPDRFSARQFPNYSSELNVNALLLGDSALYLCASSPGQNRNGYTFGSGTRLTVV.

The rearrangement uses TRBV6-1 and TRBJ2-2, with D unclear. Trimming left V 2 bases short and J 6 bases short, with 19 bases between. The germline V gene encodes CDR1 MNHNS and CDR2 SASEGT. This CDR3 is 17 amino acids long. CDR3 nucleotide sequence: TGTGCCAGCAGTGAACTAGAAGGCAGCTATATTTCCGGGGAGCTGTTTTTT. Protein sequence: CASSELEGSYISGELFF.

This clone was found a few times. This chain connects TRBV10-1 to TRBJ1-2; D gene uncertain. Germline CDR1 WNHNN, CDR2 SYGVQD (reference sequence). Trimming took 4 bases from V and 2 from J, leaving 8 bases between them. The CDR3 length is 13 residues. As DNA, the CDR3 is TGCGCCAGCAGTGCGAGCAAGAACTATGGCTACACCTTC. It is translated as CASSASKNYGYTF.

V and J are TRBV27 and TRBJ1-4; no clear D gene. The V gene's germline CDR1 is MNHEY and CDR2 SMNVEV (reference sequence). V lost 3 bases, J lost 3 bases, and 5 bases lay in between. The CDR3 spans 13 residues. The CDR3 protein is CASSFVANEKLFF. CDR3 bases: TGTGCCAGCAGTTTTGTGGCTAATGAAAAACTGTTTTTT.

The V gene is TRBV5-6, the J gene TRBJ1-1; no firm D call. Germline values: CDR1 SGHDT, CDR2 YYEEEE. Trimming stripped 4 bases from V and 3 bases from J, with 16 bases between. This CDR3 is 15 amino acids long. This chain's CDR3 is CASSGGPGSYTEAFF. As DNA, the CDR3 is TGTGCCAGCAGCGGAGGCCCTGGGTCCTACACTGAAGCTTTCTTT.

The table lists this clone with many counts. This sequence joins TRBV10-3 and TRBJ2-1, with a weak D call TRBD2 (7 bases). This CDR3 has 18 amino acids. The V gene's germline CDR1 is ENHRY and CDR2 SYGVKD. V lost 4 bases and J 7 bases, leaving 26 bases between the germline ends. CDR3 amino acids: CAISAQGESGIPGNEQFF. As DNA, the CDR3 is TGTGCCATCAGTGCACAGGGTGAAAGCGGGATACCTGGGAATGAGCAGTTCTTC.

This chain links TRBV5-1 with TRBJ1-2; D gene uncertain. CDR1 SGHRS and CDR2 YFSETQ come from the germline V gene. V was shortened by 4 bases and J by 3 bases, with 16 bases between the two germline ends. This CDR3 comprises 15 residues. CDR3 nucleotides: TGCGCCAGCAGCCCGGTTCAGTCCCGTGACTATGGCTACACCTTC. It specifies CASSPVQSRDYGYTF.

The rearrangement uses TRBV5-8 and TRBJ2-1, with 7 positions matching TRBD2. Trimming at V came to 0 bases and at J to 0 bases, leaving 9 bases not matched to a gene. Per germline, CDR1 SGHTS and CDR2 YDEGEE. The CDR3 covers 18 residues. The CDR3 bases are TGTGCCAGCAGCTTGGGGGGAGGGACGTTCGGCTCCTACAATGAGCAGTTCTTC. This sequence encodes CASSLGGGTFGSYNEQFF.

This clone was seen a handful of times. The chain recombines TRBV2 with TRBJ2-7; D might be TRBD1 (5 bases). CDR3 length equals 14 residues. Germline V gene sequence: CDR1 SNHLY, CDR2 FYNNEI. Deletions cut 11 bases from V and 4 bases from J, with 21 bases between. CDR3 in DNA: TGTGCCGTAACAACAGGTACCATCCCTTACGAGCAGTACTTC. Protein product: CAVTTGTIPYEQYF.